Described below is a single TCR beta chain sequence and its context. V was cut by 4 bases and J by 4 bases, with 10 bases left in between. CDR1 and CDR2 (germline): SGHTA, FQGNSA. The CDR3 runs 13 residues. Per the original data handling: Filtering of immunoSEQ junctional sequences could not match full-length read filtering. Method: immunoSEQ multiplex PCR; TCRdb's copy keeps in-frame clones and lacks some. The V and J calls and clone size are taken from that table; D and trimming were inferred from the DNA. The sample records approximately 2,300,000 clones, 92% being singletons. The data belong to a study of shared clonotypes between healthy human individuals. Study information: CD4 naive and CD4 memory each took three plates per donor, while CD8 naive took two and CD8 memory one.

This TCR was recovered from a man aged 18-30 years in good health. Some clones in this sample may be carry-over from other donors' samples. What was sequenced was naive CD4+ T cells from PBMCs. The subset: CD45RA+ positively selected. The chain joins TRBV7-2 to TRBJ1-1; D might be TRBD1 (6 bases). CDR3 sequence: CASSSRGGTEAFF. As DNA, the CDR3 is TGTGCCAGCAGCTCACGAGGGGGCACTGAAGCTTTCTTT. Looking up the rest from reference TRBV7-2 and TRBJ1-1 gives the full variable domain: GAGVSQSPSNKVTEKGKDVELRCDPISGHTALYWYRQSLGQGLEFLIYFQGNSAPDKSGLPSDRFSAERTGGSVSTLTIQRTQQEDSAVYLCASSSRGGTEAFFGQGTRLTVV.